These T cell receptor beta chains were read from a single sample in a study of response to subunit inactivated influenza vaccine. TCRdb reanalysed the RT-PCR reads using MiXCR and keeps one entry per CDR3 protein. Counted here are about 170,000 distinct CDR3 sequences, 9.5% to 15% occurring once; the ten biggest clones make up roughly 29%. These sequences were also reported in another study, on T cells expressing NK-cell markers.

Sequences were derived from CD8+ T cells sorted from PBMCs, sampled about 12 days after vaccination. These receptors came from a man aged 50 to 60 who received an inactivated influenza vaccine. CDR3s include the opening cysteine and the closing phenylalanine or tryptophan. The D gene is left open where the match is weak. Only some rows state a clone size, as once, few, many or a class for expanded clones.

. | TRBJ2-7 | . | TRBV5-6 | CASGPGLVCWQYF | TGTGCCAGCGGCCCCGGGCTAGTCTGCTGGCAGTACTTC
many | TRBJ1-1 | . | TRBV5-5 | CASSFGRVNTEAFF | TGTGCCAGCAGCTTCGGCAGGGTGAACACTGAAGCTTTCTTT
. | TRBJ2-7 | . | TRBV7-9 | CASSLTPGHQEWYF | TGTGCCAGCAGCTTAACGCCGGGACACCAGGAGTGGTACTTC
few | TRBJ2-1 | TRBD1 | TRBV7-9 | CASSFAQGAVEQFF | TGTGCCAGCAGCTTCGCACAGGGGGCAGTTGAGCAGTTCTTC
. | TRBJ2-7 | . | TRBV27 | CASSYQGNLHEQYF | TGTGCCAGCAGTTACCAGGGTAATCTGCACGAGCAGTACTTC
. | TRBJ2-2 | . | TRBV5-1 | CASFDTGSGELFF | TGCGCCAGCTTCGATACAGGGTCCGGGGAGCTGTTTTTT
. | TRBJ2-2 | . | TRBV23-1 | CACRDRAGELFF | TGCGCCTGCAGGGATAGGGCCGGGGAGCTGTTTTTT
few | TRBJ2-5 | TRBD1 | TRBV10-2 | CASSESPGGLTQYF | TGCGCCAGCAGTGAGTCCCCAGGGGGCTTGACCCAGTACTTC
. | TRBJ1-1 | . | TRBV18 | CASSPPLGTEAFF | TGTGCCAGCTCACCACCGTTGGGCACTGAAGCTTTCTTT
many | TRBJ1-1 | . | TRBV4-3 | CASSQDLTVYREAFF | TGCGCCAGCAGCCAAGATCTTACGGTGTACCGTGAAGCTTTCTTT
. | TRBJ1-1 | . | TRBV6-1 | CASSPVWGLDTEAFF | TGTGCCAGCAGTCCCGTATGGGGGTTGGACACTGAAGCTTTCTTT
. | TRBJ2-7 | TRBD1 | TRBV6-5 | CASSSHDRGVTYEQYF | TGTGCCAGCAGTTCCCACGACAGGGGGGTAACCTACGAGCAGTACTTC
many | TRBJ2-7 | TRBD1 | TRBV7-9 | CASSLVLQGVDEQYF | TGTGCCAGCAGCTTAGTCCTGCAGGGGGTAGACGAGCAGTACTTC
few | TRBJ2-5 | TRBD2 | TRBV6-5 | CASSYQSGGGETQYF | TGTGCCAGCAGTTACCAATCCGGGGGGGGCGAGACCCAGTACTTC
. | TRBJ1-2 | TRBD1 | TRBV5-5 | CASSLGTGEHGYTF | TGTGCCAGCAGCCTCGGGACAGGGGAACATGGCTACACCTTC
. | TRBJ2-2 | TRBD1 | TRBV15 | CATSTRTGFGELFF | TGTGCCACCAGCACTCGGACAGGGTTCGGGGAGCTGTTTTTT
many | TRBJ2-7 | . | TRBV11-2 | CASSFGRSAYEQYF | TGTGCCAGCAGCTTCGGGCGGTCAGCCTACGAGCAGTACTTC
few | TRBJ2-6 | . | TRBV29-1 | CSVGTPPDVLTF | TGCAGCGTCGGGACTCCGCCCGACGTCCTGACTTTC
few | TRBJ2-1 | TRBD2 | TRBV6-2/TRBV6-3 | CASSYSPSGKNRFF | TGTGCCAGCAGTTACTCACCTAGCGGGAAGAACCGGTTCTTC
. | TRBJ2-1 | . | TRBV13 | CASNSGRSSYNEQFF | TGTGCCAGCAATAGCGGCCGTAGCTCCTACAATGAGCAGTTCTTC
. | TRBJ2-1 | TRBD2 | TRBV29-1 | CSVDSGSGYNEQFF | TGCAGCGTGGATAGCGGGAGCGGGTACAATGAGCAGTTCTTC
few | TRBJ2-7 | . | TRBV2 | CASSEGVGGLDHEQYF | TGTGCCAGCAGTGAAGGAGTGGGGGGACTGGACCACGAGCAGTACTTC
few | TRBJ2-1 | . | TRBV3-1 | CASSQGSSYNEQFF | TGTGCCAGCAGCCAGGGGAGCTCCTACAATGAGCAGTTCTTC
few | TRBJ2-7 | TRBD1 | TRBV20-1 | CSYRDSPNYEQYF | TGCAGCTACCGGGACAGTCCGAACTACGAGCAGTACTTC
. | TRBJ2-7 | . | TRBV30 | CAWSVQGSGEQYF | TGTGCCTGGAGTGTACAGGGTTCGGGCGAGCAGTACTTC
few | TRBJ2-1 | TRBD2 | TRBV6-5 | CASSLERGARNEQFF | TGTGCCAGCAGTCTCGAGCGGGGGGCGCGCAATGAGCAGTTCTTC
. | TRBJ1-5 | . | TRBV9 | CASSVGSGNNQPQHF | TGTGCCAGCAGCGTAGGATCAGGGAACAATCAGCCCCAGCATTTT
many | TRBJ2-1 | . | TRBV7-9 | CASTPDTLNEQFF | TGTGCCAGCACCCCGGACACCCTCAATGAGCAGTTCTTC
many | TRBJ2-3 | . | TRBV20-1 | CSATILARARFGQYF | TGCAGTGCCACCATATTGGCCCGGGCTAGGTTTGGGCAGTATTTT
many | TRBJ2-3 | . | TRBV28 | CASSGEHSTTDTQYF | TGTGCCAGCAGCGGAGAACATAGCACCACAGATACGCAGTATTTT
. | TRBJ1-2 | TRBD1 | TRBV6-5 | CASSSDRFIPYGYTF | TGTGCCAGCAGTTCGGACAGGTTTATACCTTATGGCTACACCTTC
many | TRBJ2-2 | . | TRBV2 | CASSEWTSNTGELFF | TGTGCCAGCAGTGAGTGGACGTCGAACACCGGGGAGCTGTTTTTT
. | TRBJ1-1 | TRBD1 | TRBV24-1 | CATSDWDRTEAFF | TGTGCCACCAGTGACTGGGACAGGACTGAAGCTTTCTTT
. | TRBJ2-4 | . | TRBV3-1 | CASSPRPGLLPGNIQSF | TGTGCCAGCAGCCCACGCCCGGGACTCTTACCGGGAAACATTCAGTCCTTC
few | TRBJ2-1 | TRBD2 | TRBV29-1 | CSGTGGGEQFF | TGCAGCGGGACGGGAGGGGGGGAGCAGTTCTTC
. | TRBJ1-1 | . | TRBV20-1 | CSAPGILYTEAFF | TGCAGTGCCCCAGGAATATTGTACACTGAAGCTTTCTTT
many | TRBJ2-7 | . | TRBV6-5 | CASSSPPEQYF | TGTGCCAGCAGTTCCCCGCCCGAGCAGTACTTC
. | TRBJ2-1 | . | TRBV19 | CASSIGRAGPLGPYNEQFF | TGTGCCAGTAGTATAGGGCGAGCGGGTCCACTGGGGCCCTACAATGAGCAGTTCTTC
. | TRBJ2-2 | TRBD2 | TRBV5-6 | CASSLASGIANTGELFF | TGTGCCAGCAGCTTGGCTAGCGGGATCGCGAACACCGGGGAGCTGTTTTTT
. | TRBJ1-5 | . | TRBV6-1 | CASSELVGTAVQPQHF | TGTGCCAGCAGTGAATTAGTCGGGACTGCAGTTCAGCCCCAGCATTTT
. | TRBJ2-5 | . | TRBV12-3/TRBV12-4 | CASSPEGGQETQYF | TGTGCCAGCAGTCCCGAAGGGGGCCAAGAGACCCAGTACTTC
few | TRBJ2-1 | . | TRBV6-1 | CASSLRELSNEQFF | TGTGCCAGCAGTCTCCGGGAGCTGAGCAATGAGCAGTTCTTC
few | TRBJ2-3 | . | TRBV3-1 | CASSQDWGGTDTQYF | TGTGCCAGCAGCCAAGATTGGGGAGGCACAGATACGCAGTATTTT
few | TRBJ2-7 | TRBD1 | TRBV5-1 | CASSLEGQGFDSYEQYF | TGCGCCAGCAGCTTGGAGGGACAGGGTTTTGATTCCTACGAGCAGTACTTC
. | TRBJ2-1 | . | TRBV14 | CASSRFLASPFDNEQFF | TGTGCCAGCAGCCGGTTCTTAGCGTCCCCATTTGACAATGAGCAGTTCTTC
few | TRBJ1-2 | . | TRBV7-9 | CASSSGGFNYGYTF | TGTGCCAGCAGCTCGGGGGGATTCAACTATGGCTACACCTTC
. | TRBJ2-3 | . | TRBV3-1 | CASSHWDLGEDTQYF | TGTGCCAGCAGCCACTGGGACCTGGGGGAAGATACGCAGTATTTT